The T cell receptor beta chain described here comes from a study of T cell responses to AZD1222 COVID-19 vaccine. Researchers grouped second doses given at about 4 or about 12 weeks into one pool. A word on this clone: Its specificity is not known.

The V segment lost 2 bases and the J segment 2 bases; nucleotides outside the gene matches: 2. Looked up from germline, CDR1 is MNHEY and CDR2 is SVGAGI. CDR3 length: 14 residues. Study observations and caveats: Clonal diversity was possibly underestimated, and the donors were mostly white British, with more females. Researchers took repertoire samples only after the peak T cell response had come. Seropositive AZD1222 recipients at baseline numbered only five or six.

TCRdb's table, derived via immunoSEQ multiplex PCR, lists solely in-frame clones and lacks some. The profile shows around 110,000 clones, 70% to 90% of them singletons. The sequences come from peripheral blood, collected 28 days after the second AZD1222 dose. The TCR was taken from an adult who received the AZD1222 COVID-19 vaccine. The J gene is TRBJ2-7, the V gene TRBV6-5, with 8 bases fitting TRBD1. CDR3 loop: CASSYGTGAYEQYF. Written as DNA, the CDR3 is TGTGCCAGCAGTTACGGGACAGGCGCCTACGAGCAGTACTTC.